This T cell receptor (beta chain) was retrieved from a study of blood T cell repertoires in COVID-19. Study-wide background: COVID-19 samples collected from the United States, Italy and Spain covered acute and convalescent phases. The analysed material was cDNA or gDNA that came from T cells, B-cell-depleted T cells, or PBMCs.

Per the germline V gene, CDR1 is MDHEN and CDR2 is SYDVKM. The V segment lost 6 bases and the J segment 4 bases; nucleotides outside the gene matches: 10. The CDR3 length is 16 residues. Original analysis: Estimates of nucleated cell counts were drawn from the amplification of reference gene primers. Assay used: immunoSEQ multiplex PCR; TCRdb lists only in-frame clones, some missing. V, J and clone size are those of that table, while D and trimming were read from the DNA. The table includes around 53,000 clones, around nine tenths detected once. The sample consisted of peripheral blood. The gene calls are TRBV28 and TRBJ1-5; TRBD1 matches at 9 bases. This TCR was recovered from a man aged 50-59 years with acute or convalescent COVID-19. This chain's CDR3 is CASRVAGQGRNQPQHF. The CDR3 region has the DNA TGTGCCAGCAGGGTTGCGGGACAGGGAAGAAATCAGCCCCAGCATTTT. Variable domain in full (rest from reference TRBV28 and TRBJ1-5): DVKVTQSSRYLVKRTGEKVFLECVQDMDHENMFWYRQDPGLGLRLIYFSYDVKMKEKGDIPEGYSVSREKKERFSLILESASTNQTSMYLCASRVAGQGRNQPQHFGDGTRLSIL.